The 27 T cell receptor beta chains listed next were all sequenced from one sample in a study of shared clonotypes between healthy human individuals. Clones were sequenced by immunoSEQ multiplex PCR, and TCRdb holds only the in-frame ones, with some missing. This sample has approximately 530,000 clones, with around 96% found just once. Sequencing input: naive CD4+ T cells sorted from blood. Described subset: CD45RA+ positively selected. These TCRs come from a woman in her twenties or thirties in good health.

The chain is built from TRBV21-1 and TRBJ2-3; the D call of TRBD2 is as the table states it, not checked on the DNA. TRBV21-1 is assigned pseudogene status. The CDR3 has 19 amino acids. For the CDR3, the DNA is TGTGCCAGCAGCATGGTTCCTCCGACTAGCGGGAGGGCCCCAGATACGCAGTATTTT. Residues: CASSMVPPTSGRAPDTQYF.

The chain uses TRBV28 and TRBJ1-3; tentative D call: TRBD1 (6 bases). Germline loops: CDR1 MDHEN, CDR2 SYDVKM. The CDR3 runs to 16 residues. V lost 2 bases to trimming and J lost 4 bases, with 15 bases between them. Here the CDR3 DNA reads TGTGCCAGCAGTTTAGTCCAGGGGAGTTACGGAAACACCATATATTTT. Encoded protein: CASSLVQGSYGNTIYF.

For the CDR3, the DNA is TGCGCCAGCAGCTCGCTGACTAGCGGGAGGGGAAATACGCAGTATTTT. Translating it yields CASSSLTSGRGNTQYF. The chain carries TRBV5-1 and TRBJ2-3; TRBD2 aligns across 14 bases. The CDR3 totals 16 residues. Germline-derived CDR1 and CDR2 are SGHRS and YFSETQ. Trimming at V came to 3 bases and at J to 7 bases, leaving 7 bases not matched to a gene.

The CDR3 is CASSPLSGDSGNTIYF. CDR3 sequence (DNA): TGTGCCAGCTCACCACTCTCCGGAGACTCTGGAAACACCATATATTTT. This chain uses TRBV18 with TRBJ1-3; unclear D gene. This CDR3 contains 16 residues. Trimming took 1 base from V and 0 from J, leaving 10 bases between them. CDR1 is KGHSH, CDR2 LQKENI, per germline.

The chain recombines TRBV2 with TRBJ1-2; D unclear. The ends were cut back, 2 bases at V and 4 bases at J, with 5 bases in the middle. Germline V gene lookup returns CDR1 SNHLY and CDR2 FYNNEI. The CDR3 sequence is 12 residues long. CDR3 bases: TGTGCCAGCAGTGAATCCACCTATGGCTACACCTTC. Encoded protein: CASSESTYGYTF.

The chain has TRBV28 and TRBJ2-1, with TRBD2 matching 9 bases. Germline loops: CDR1 MDHEN, CDR2 SYDVKM. Trimming at V came to 9 bases and at J to 2 bases, leaving 11 bases not matched to a gene. This CDR3 is 16 amino acids long. The CDR3 protein is CASQVLAGPAYNEQFF. The CDR3 nucleotides are TGTGCCAGTCAAGTCCTAGCGGGACCAGCCTACAATGAGCAGTTCTTC.

The rearrangement links TRBV7-6 to TRBJ2-7; 7 nucleotides agree with TRBD2. The J segment lost 3 bases and the V segment lost 6 bases, leaving 11 bases of the junction unmatched. CDR3 length: 15 amino acids. Germline lookup yields CDR1 SGHVS and CDR2 FNYEAQ. CDR3 residues: CASRYAASGNYEQYF. As DNA, the CDR3 is TGTGCCAGCAGGTACGCGGCTAGCGGAAACTACGAGCAGTACTTC.

This chain uses TRBV4-1 with TRBJ1-4; tentative D call: TRBD1 (6 bases). The CDR3 has 19 amino acids. V lost 0 bases and J 8 bases, leaving 25 bases between the germline ends. Germline-derived CDR1 and CDR2 are MGHRA and YSYEKL. This chain's CDR3 is CASSQEGPFHRAGREKLFF. CDR3 nucleotide sequence: TGCGCCAGCAGCCAAGAAGGCCCCTTTCACAGGGCCGGGAGGGAAAAACTGTTTTTT.

V usage is TRBV5-1 and J usage is TRBJ2-7, with 8 bases aligning to TRBD2. J lost 3 bases, V lost 4 bases, and 6 bases had no gene match. The length of the CDR3 is 14 residues. CDR1 and CDR2 from the germline V gene are SGHRS and YFSETQ. The CDR3: CASSPGGEVYEQYF. CDR3 DNA: TGCGCCAGCAGCCCCGGGGGGGAGGTCTACGAGCAGTACTTC.

The chain has TRBV11-2 and TRBJ2-1, with 7 bases identical to TRBD1. The CDR3 totals 15 residues. The V gene end was trimmed by 5 bases and the J gene end by 8 bases; junction bases not matched to a gene: 12. Germline CDR1 SGHAT, CDR2 FQNNGV. The CDR3 reads CASSDLRGRRDEQFF. The CDR3 DNA reads as TGTGCCAGCAGCGATCTAAGGGGGCGCAGGGATGAGCAGTTCTTC. Full variable domain (remainder filled in from reference TRBV11-2 and TRBJ2-1): EAGVAQSPRYKIIEKRQSVAFWCNPISGHATLYWYQQILGQGPKLLIQFQNNGVVDDSQLPKDRFSAERLKGVDSTLKIQPAKLEDSAVYLCASSDLRGRRDEQFFGPGTRLTVL.

The chain uses TRBV28 and TRBJ2-5; D is unclear. Germline V gene lookup returns CDR1 MDHEN and CDR2 SYDVKM. Trimming removed 4 bases from V and 11 bases from J, with 14 bases in between. The CDR3 has 12 residues. The CDR3 DNA sequence: TGTGCCAGCAGTTCTCGTTCGTCTGCGCAGTACTTC. Its protein is CASSSRSSAQYF.

This sequence joins TRBV2 and TRBJ1-5; D remains unclear. The V end was cut by 4 bases, the J end by 4 bases, with 17 bases between. Germline CDR1 and CDR2: SNHLY and FYNNEI. This CDR3 is 16 amino acids long. CDR3 in amino acids: CASSGEGGRTNQPQHF. CDR3 nucleotide sequence: TGTGCCAGCAGTGGGGAGGGAGGGAGGACTAATCAGCCCCAGCATTTT.

V usage is TRBV28 and J usage is TRBJ2-7; D remains unclear. The CDR3 totals 14 residues. Germline values: CDR1 MDHEN, CDR2 SYDVKM. The V end lost 7 bases, the J end lost 3 bases, and 16 bases lay between the germline ends. The CDR3 loop reads CASKIGIRYYEQYF. The CDR3 DNA reads as TGTGCCAGCAAGATAGGCATTCGTTACTACGAGCAGTACTTC.

Worth noting for this clone: A read error may account for a junction end that differs from germline. The chain carries TRBV7-9 and TRBJ2-7; D is undetermined. The CDR3 has 15 amino acids. Germline CDR1 SEHNR, CDR2 FQNEAQ (reference sequence). CDR3 amino acids: CASSNDTGRLHEQCF. The DNA of the CDR3 is TGTGCCAGCAGCAACGACACGGGCCGGTTGCACGAGCAGTGCTTC.

The count of this clone is one. The genes are TRBV18 and TRBJ2-4; 7 nucleotides agree with TRBD1. V shed 4 bases and J 3 bases; nucleotides not matched to a gene: 6. CDR3 length: 15 amino acids. Germline CDR1 KGHSH, CDR2 LQKENI. The CDR3 DNA sequence: TGTGCCAGCTCACACAGGGGTATTGGCAAAAACATTCAGTACTTC. Amino acid sequence: CASSHRGIGKNIQYF.

The CDR3 sequence is CASSQDRVGEETQYF. For the CDR3, the DNA is TGTGCCAGCAGCCAAGATAGGGTGGGGGAAGAGACCCAGTACTTC. V usage is TRBV4-2 and J usage is TRBJ2-5, with D perhaps TRBD1 or TRBD2 (5 bases each). The CDR3 contains 15 residues. Germline V CDR1 and CDR2: LGHNA, YNFKEQ. V was pared by 0 bases and J by 3 bases, with 11 bases between.

V gene TRBV19 combines with J gene TRBJ1-1, with TRBD1 as a possible D gene (6 bases). This CDR3 has 16 amino acids. Germline V gives CDR1 LNHDA, CDR2 SQIVND (reference sequence). Deletions cut 11 bases from V and 0 bases from J, with 22 bases between. For the CDR3, the DNA is TGTGCCTCTGGGGGGGGCCTGCGAAGCATGAACACTGAAGCTTTCTTT. Amino acids: CASGGGLRSMNTEAFF.

V and J are TRBV6-1 and TRBJ2-3; D not certain. Between the trimmed V and J ends, which lost 6 bases and 4 bases, there was a span of 11 bases. CDR3 length: 13 amino acids. Germline assignment: CDR1 MNHNS and CDR2 SASEGT. CDR3 protein: CASRRIASDTQYF. CDR3 DNA: TGTGCCAGCAGGAGAATAGCATCAGATACGCAGTATTTT.

The chain carries TRBV25-1 and TRBJ2-7, with unresolved D. The CDR3 extends over 11 amino acids. Per the germline V gene, CDR1 is MGHDK and CDR2 is SYGVNS. V was trimmed by 4 bases and J by 3 bases, leaving 4 bases between them. CDR3 DNA: TGTGCCAGCAGTGGGCTCTACGAGCAGTACTTC. Encoded protein: CASSGLYEQYF.

The chain combines TRBV27 with TRBJ2-3; D not certain. V gave up 3 bases and J gave up 2 bases, with 21 bases separating them. This CDR3 region has 18 residues. CDR1 is MNHEY, CDR2 SMNVEV, per germline (reference sequence). The CDR3 DNA is TGTGCCAGCAGTTTGGGTCTATTGGGCTTTTATAACACAGATACGCAGTATTTT. It is translated as CASSLGLLGFYNTDTQYF.

Points on this clone: Its ends do not fully match the called genes, so a read error is possible. The rearrangement links TRBV11-2 to TRBJ2-1, with TRBD2 as a possible D gene (6 bases). Germline lookup yields CDR1 SGHAT and CDR2 FQNNGV. The length of the CDR3 is 12 residues. The CDR3 DNA sequence: TGTGCCAGCAGCTTGGACTATATCTCCGGGATCTTC. It is translated as CASSLDYISGIF.

The chain employs TRBV11-2 and TRBJ1-3; 7 bases match TRBD1. V was pared by 4 bases and J by 7 bases, with 7 bases of the junction left unmatched. This CDR3 region has 14 residues. The germline gives CDR1 SGHAT, CDR2 FQNNGV. The CDR3, as DNA: TGTGCCAGCAGCTGGGGACAGCCGGGGAACACCATATATTTT. It codes for CASSWGQPGNTIYF.

This sequence joins TRBV5-1 and TRBJ2-7; TRBD2 aligns across 13 bases. CDR3 length equals 16 residues. J gave up 3 bases and V 4 bases, and 7 bases lay outside the gene matches. Germline V gene data show CDR1 as SGHRS and CDR2 as YFSETQ. The CDR3 loop is CASSDGLAGEYYEQYF. The CDR3 bases are TGCGCCAGCAGCGACGGACTAGCGGGAGAATACTACGAGCAGTACTTC.

V gene TRBV14 combines with J gene TRBJ1-3; D possibly corresponds to TRBD1 (6 bases). CDR1 SGHDN and CDR2 FVKESK come from the germline V gene. CDR3 size: 16 residues. V gave up 3 bases and J gave up 0 bases, with 12 bases separating them. The CDR3 DNA reads as TGTGCCAGCAGCCAGCGGCAGGGGCTCTCTGGAAACACCATATATTTT. It yields the protein CASSQRQGLSGNTIYF.

The chain carries TRBV29-1 and TRBJ2-7, with 13 bases identical to TRBD2. CDR3 length: 15 amino acids. CDR1 SQVTM and CDR2 ANQGSEA come from the germline V gene. Losses at the gene ends were 0 bases for V and 4 bases for J; bases not matched to a gene: 3. The CDR3 loop reads CSVEERTSGRYEQYF. CDR3 sequence (DNA): TGCAGCGTTGAAGAAAGGACTAGCGGGAGATACGAGCAGTACTTC.

The chain links TRBV10-3 to TRBJ1-5; 7 bases map to TRBD1. V dropped 10 bases and J dropped 9; count of bases not matched to a gene: 12. CDR3 length: 13 residues. Germline CDR1 and CDR2: ENHRY and SYGVKD. The CDR3 bases are TGTGCCACCGGACAGGCCGAATCGGGGCCCCAGCATTTT. It yields the protein CATGQAESGPQHF.

The table lists this clone with a count of one. The CDR3 DNA reads as TGTGCCAGCAGCGCGGGCAGGGAGTCAAACTATGGCTACACCTTC. Encoded protein: CASSAGRESNYGYTF. V is TRBV9 and J is TRBJ1-2; D may be TRBD1 (5 bases). Germline-derived CDR1 and CDR2 are SGDLS and YYNGEE. The length of the CDR3 is 15 residues. The ends were cut back, 3 bases at V and 2 bases at J, with 14 bases in the middle.